This passage covers 29 T cell receptor beta chains from one sample sequenced in a study of vaccination and CD4 T cells after COVID-19. TCRdb re-called the PCR reads with MiXCR, one entry per CDR3 protein. The repertoire includes tens of thousands of distinct CDR3 sequences, more than 45% of them detected once, and 0.8% to 1% sits in the top ten. The sequences come from CD4+ T cells from blood, collected before SARS-CoV-2 vaccination. The origin of the receptors is a human donor who had recovered from COVID-19.

V is TRBV7-2 and J is TRBJ2-3; D ambiguous. The germline V gene encodes CDR1 SGHTA and CDR2 FQGNSA. The germline V and J ends were trimmed by 1 base and 4 bases, with 9 bases remaining between them. There are 14 residues in the CDR3. The CDR3 here is CASSLVVIPDTQYF. In nucleotides, the CDR3 is TGTGCCAGCAGCTTAGTAGTAATCCCAGATACGCAGTATTTT. The complete variable domain, with remaining parts taken from reference TRBV7-2 and TRBJ2-3, reads GAGVSQSPSNKVTEKGKDVELRCDPISGHTALYWYRQSLGQGLEFLIYFQGNSAPDKSGLPSDRFSAERTGGSVSTLTIQRTQQEDSAVYLCASSLVVIPDTQYFGPGTRLTVL.

CDR3 nucleotide sequence: TGCAGTGCTATACTAGCGGGAGTGGACTACAATGAGCAGTTCTTC. Residues: CSAILAGVDYNEQFF. The chain couples TRBV20-1 to TRBJ2-1; 11 nucleotides align to TRBD2. Per the germline V gene, CDR1 is DFQATT and CDR2 is SNEGSKA (reference sequence). The J segment lost 3 bases and the V segment lost 4 bases, leaving 5 bases of the junction unmatched. This CDR3 spans 15 amino acids.

The chain joins TRBV28 to TRBJ1-2, with D possibly being TRBD1 (5 bases). There are 13 residues in the CDR3. Germline loops: CDR1 MDHEN, CDR2 SYDVKM. Trimming took off 3 bases at V and 6 bases at J, with 11 bases between the two ends. DNA of the CDR3: TGTGCCAGCAGTTTCCGGCAGGGTCATGGCTACACCTTC. Its protein is CASSFRQGHGYTF.

This clonotype turned up a few times. The chain uses TRBV6-2 or TRBV6-3 and TRBJ1-2; 9 bases are shared with TRBD1. The germline V gene has CDR1 MNHEY and CDR2 SVGEGT. The CDR3 extends over 16 amino acids. Germline trimming cut 6 bases from V and 4 bases from J; bases unmatched to any gene: 12. The CDR3 region has the DNA TGTGCCAGCAGAGCATGGGGGACAGGGATTCCCTATGGCTACACCTTC. This sequence encodes CASRAWGTGIPYGYTF.

This sequence joins TRBV4-2 and TRBJ2-3; 12 bases line up with TRBD1. CDR1 and CDR2 (germline): LGHNA, YNFKEQ. V lost 5 bases and J lost 4; bases outside the gene matches: 7. The CDR3 loop spans 16 amino acids. CDR3 loop: CASSASGQGAPDTQYF. In DNA, the CDR3 is TGTGCCAGCAGCGCCTCGGGACAGGGGGCCCCAGATACGCAGTATTTT.

This clonotype has a single count. The chain is built from TRBV20-1 and TRBJ2-1; D remains unclear. This CDR3 is 13 amino acids long. Trimming pared 1 base from V and 2 bases from J, leaving 6 bases between. Germline V gene lookup returns CDR1 DFQATT and CDR2 SNEGSKA (reference sequence). CDR3 region: CSARGSAYNEQFF. CDR3 nucleotides: TGCAGTGCTAGAGGGAGCGCCTACAATGAGCAGTTCTTC.

Points on this clonotype: The junction does not match germline at one end; this may be a read error. J is TRBJ2-5 and V is TRBV30; D call uncertain. Per germline, CDR1 GTSNPN and CDR2 SVGIG (reference sequence). The CDR3 runs to 12 residues. Here the CDR3 reads CAWSGFGETQYF. The CDR3 DNA sequence: TGCGCCTGGAGTGGCTTTGGGGAGACCCAGTACTTC.

J is TRBJ1-3 and V is TRBV19; no reliable D call. Trimming removed 3 bases from V and 8 bases from J, with 14 bases in between. CDR1 LNHDA and CDR2 SQIVND come from the germline V gene (reference sequence). The CDR3 consists of 14 residues. The chain's CDR3 is CASSIAWGGDTIYF. In nucleotides, the CDR3 is TGTGCCAGTAGTATTGCTTGGGGAGGAGACACCATATATTTT. Complete variable domain (other parts from reference TRBV19 and TRBJ1-3): DGGITQSPKYLFRKEGQNVTLSCEQNLNHDAMYWYRQDPGQGLRLIYYSQIVNDFQKGDIAEGYSVSREKKESFPLTVTSAQKNPTAFYLCASSIAWGGDTIYFGEGSWLTVV.

The chain links TRBV7-6 to TRBJ2-1, with 9 bases aligning to TRBD2. V was clipped by 2 bases and J by 8 bases; unmatched bases: 13. Germline CDR1 is SGHVS and CDR2 is FNYEAQ. The CDR3 runs 17 residues. The CDR3 region is CASSLIPAGGPGDEQFF. The CDR3 region has the DNA TGTGCCAGCAGCTTAATCCCCGCGGGAGGGCCTGGCGATGAGCAGTTCTTC.

This clonotype was found once. The rearrangement joins TRBV7-2 to TRBJ2-2; tentative D call: TRBD2 (6 bases). There are 13 residues in the CDR3. Germline values: CDR1 SGHTA, CDR2 FQGNSA. CDR3 sequence reads: CAAASENTGELFF. For the CDR3, the DNA is TGTGCTGCAGCTAGCGAGAACACCGGGGAGCTGTTTTTT.

In this sample, this clonotype turned up a few times. The V call is TRBV24-1, the J call TRBJ2-7; D remains ambiguous. The ends were cut back, 2 bases at V and 4 bases at J, with 8 bases in the middle. Per germline, CDR1 KGHDR and CDR2 SFDVKD. The CDR3 extends over 13 amino acids. The CDR3 nucleotides are TGTGCCACCAGTGATTCTGCGACATACGAGCAGTACTTC. Translating gives CATSDSATYEQYF.

The chain links TRBV20-1 to TRBJ2-7, with a weak D call TRBD1 (5 bases). The CDR3 is 13 amino acids. V lost 5 bases and J 2 bases, leaving 13 bases between the germline ends. Germline CDR1 DFQATT, CDR2 SNEGSKA (reference sequence). The CDR3 loop reads CSAPRQWAYEQYF. CDR3 bases: TGCAGTGCTCCCCGACAGTGGGCCTACGAGCAGTACTTC.

This sequence joins TRBV5-1 and TRBJ2-1; D might be TRBD1 (6 bases). The CDR3 length is 15 residues. Germline CDR1 and CDR2: SGHRS and YFSETQ. V was pared by 0 bases and J by 6 bases, with 13 bases between. CDR3 sequence: CASSLGRVGGNEQFF. The CDR3, as DNA: TGCGCCAGCAGCTTGGGGCGGGTAGGGGGCAATGAGCAGTTCTTC.

V is TRBV20-1 and J is TRBJ2-7, with 11 positions matching TRBD1. CDR1 and CDR2 (germline): DFQATT, SNEGSKA (reference sequence). This CDR3 is 14 amino acids long. V trimming: 3 bases; J trimming: 4 bases; junction bases outside the gene matches: 5. CDR3 protein: CSASPGQGAYEQYF. CDR3 nucleotide sequence: TGCAGTGCTAGTCCCGGACAGGGGGCTTACGAGCAGTACTTC.

The rearrangement joins TRBV7-3 to TRBJ1-2; 10 nucleotides align to TRBD1. The CDR3 extends over 15 amino acids. V shed 1 base, J shed 4 bases, and the junction held 3 bases outside the gene matches. From germline, CDR1 is SGHTA and CDR2 FQGTGA. CDR3 in DNA: TGTGCCAGCAGCTTAAGGGACAGGGGAGCCTATGGCTACACCTTC. Its protein is CASSLRDRGAYGYTF. The variable domain in full, with the rest retrieved from reference TRBV7-3 and TRBJ1-2, is GAGVSQTPSNKVTEKGKYVELRCDPISGHTALYWYRQSLGQGPEFLIYFQGTGAADDSGLPNDRFFAVRPEGSVSTLKIQRTERGDSAVYLCASSLRDRGAYGYTFGSGTRLTVV.

The chain is built from TRBV19 and TRBJ1-2; TRBD1 matches at 10 bases. Germline assignment: CDR1 LNHDA and CDR2 SQIVND (reference sequence). The CDR3 sequence is 15 residues long. After removal of 5 bases from V and 5 bases from J, the junction contained 8 bases not matched to a gene. CDR3 DNA: TGTGCCAGTAGTTTCGGACAGGGGGGAATTTATGGCTACACCTTC. This translates into CASSFGQGGIYGYTF. Filled out from reference TRBV19 and TRBJ1-2, the complete variable domain reads DGGITQSPKYLFRKEGQNVTLSCEQNLNHDAMYWYRQDPGQGLRLIYYSQIVNDFQKGDIAEGYSVSREKKESFPLTVTSAQKNPTAFYLCASSFGQGGIYGYTFGSGTRLTVV.

V and J are TRBV19 and TRBJ1-6, with 7 bases identical to TRBD1. Trimming cost V 6 bases and J 4 bases; bases outside gene matches: 9. Germline assignment: CDR1 LNHDA and CDR2 SQIVND (reference sequence). The CDR3 runs 16 residues. The CDR3 bases are TGTGCCAGTAGGATACAGGGGTCGCCTTATAATTCACCCCTCCACTTT. This encodes CASRIQGSPYNSPLHF.

The V and J genes are TRBV6-5 and TRBJ1-3; D call uncertain. The V gene lost 4 bases and the J gene lost 0 bases, with 10 bases spanning the gap. This CDR3 region has 15 residues. Per the germline V gene, CDR1 is MNHEY and CDR2 is SVGAGI. The DNA for the CDR3 is TGTGCCAGCAGTTCAGACCCTATCTCTGGAAACACCATATATTTT. Amino acid sequence: CASSSDPISGNTIYF.

The rearrangement links TRBV24-1 to TRBJ2-1; the match to TRBD1 covers 8 bases. The germline V gene encodes CDR1 KGHDR and CDR2 SFDVKD. CDR3 length: 16 residues. Trimming at V came to 4 bases and at J to 0 bases, leaving 4 bases not matched to a gene. The CDR3 bases are TGTGCCACCAGTGACCGGACAGGGAGCTCCTACAATGAGCAGTTCTTC. Translated, it gives CATSDRTGSSYNEQFF.

The chain uses TRBV2 and TRBJ2-3; D unresolved. Germline V gene data show CDR1 as SNHLY and CDR2 as FYNNEI. The CDR3 sequence is 12 residues long. Trimming cost V 5 bases and J 6 bases, with 9 bases left between them. The CDR3, as DNA: TGTGCCAGCAGTCAGAACTCGGATACGCAGTATTTT. Translating it yields CASSQNSDTQYF. Using reference TRBV2 and TRBJ2-3 for the parts outside the CDR3, the full variable domain is EPEVTQTPSHQVTQMGQEVILRCVPISNHLYFYWYRQILGQKVEFLVSFYNNEISEKSEIFDDQFSVERPDGSNFTLKIRSTKLEDSAMYFCASSQNSDTQYFGPGTRLTVL.

The chain recombines TRBV25-1 with TRBJ2-7, with no clear D. V lost 4 bases and J 2 bases, leaving 15 bases between the germline ends. The CDR3 length is 15 residues. In germline, CDR1 is MGHDK, CDR2 SYGVNS. This CDR3 is CASSAIYGNPYEQYF. The CDR3 DNA follows: TGTGCCAGCAGTGCCATTTATGGGAACCCCTACGAGCAGTACTTC.

J is TRBJ2-7 and V is TRBV20-1, with a weak D call TRBD2 (6 bases). The germline V and J ends were trimmed by 4 bases and 5 bases, with 9 bases remaining between them. Germline CDR1 and CDR2: DFQATT and SNEGSKA (reference sequence). The CDR3 contains 11 residues. CDR3 region: CSAMDYNEQYF. The CDR3 nucleotides read TGCAGTGCTATGGACTATAACGAGCAGTACTTC.

This clonotype was recorded once. V is TRBV7-8 and J is TRBJ2-4, with 10 bases fitting TRBD2. This CDR3 has 18 amino acids. Germline V CDR1 and CDR2: SGHVS, FQNEAQ. Germline trimming cut 5 bases from V and 8 bases from J; bases unmatched to any gene: 18. The CDR3 protein is CASSPLIAGGPTRDIQYF. The CDR3 DNA reads as TGTGCCAGCAGCCCCCTGATAGCGGGAGGTCCGACGCGGGACATTCAGTACTTC.

This clonotype appeared a few times. The chain has TRBV15 and TRBJ2-5; a weak D match, TRBD1 (5 bases). Trimming left V 1 base short and J 3 bases short, with 12 bases between. In germline, CDR1 is LNHNV, CDR2 YYDKDF (reference sequence). CDR3 length: 15 amino acids. CDR3: CATSRGQGFEETQYF. DNA of the CDR3: TGTGCCACCAGCAGAGGTCAGGGTTTTGAAGAGACCCAGTACTTC.

J is TRBJ2-5 and V is TRBV28; D possibly corresponds to TRBD1 (8 bases). The germline CDR1 and CDR2 sequences are MDHEN and SYDVKM. The CDR3 covers 18 residues. Trimming left V 3 bases short and J 4 bases short, with 24 bases between. CDR3 residues: CASSFSQGGLVGGETQYF. Written as DNA, the CDR3 is TGTGCCAGCAGTTTTTCACAGGGGGGGCTGGTTGGCGGAGAGACCCAGTACTTC.

This clonotype showed up just once. The chain is built from TRBV20-1 and TRBJ2-3; TRBD1 might be the D (5 bases). The V gene's germline CDR1 is DFQATT and CDR2 SNEGSKA (reference sequence). The germline V and J ends were trimmed by 7 bases and 1 base, with 15 bases remaining between them. The CDR3 totals 14 residues. CDR3 DNA: TGCAGTGTTGCCCAGGGAACTGGCACAGATACGCAGTATTTT. This sequence encodes CSVAQGTGTDTQYF.

This clonotype showed up just a few times. This chain connects TRBV19 to TRBJ1-5; the D gene is possibly TRBD1 (6 bases). Trimming removed 4 bases from V and 3 bases from J, with 13 bases in between. Germline CDR1 is LNHDA and CDR2 is SQIVND (reference sequence). The CDR3 totals 15 residues. CDR3 coding DNA: TGTGCCAGTAGTAAGGGACAAAGTTACAATCAGCCCCAGCATTTT. This encodes CASSKGQSYNQPQHF.

The chain has TRBV28 and TRBJ2-7; D perhaps matches TRBD1 (5 bases). Germline CDR1 and CDR2: MDHEN and SYDVKM. V shed 6 bases and J shed 3 bases, with 12 bases lying between them. This CDR3 comprises 13 residues. DNA of the CDR3: TGTGCCAGCAGCAAGACAGCTTACTACGAGCAGTACTTC. Translated: CASSKTAYYEQYF.

The chain has TRBV6-2 or TRBV6-3 and TRBJ2-3, with unresolved D. Germline CDR1 and CDR2: MNHEY and SVGEGT. Trimming removed 6 bases from V and 4 bases from J, with 5 bases in between. The CDR3 has 11 residues. In DNA, the CDR3 is TGTGCCAGCAGCCCGGCAGATACGCAGTATTTT. This gives the protein CASSPADTQYF.